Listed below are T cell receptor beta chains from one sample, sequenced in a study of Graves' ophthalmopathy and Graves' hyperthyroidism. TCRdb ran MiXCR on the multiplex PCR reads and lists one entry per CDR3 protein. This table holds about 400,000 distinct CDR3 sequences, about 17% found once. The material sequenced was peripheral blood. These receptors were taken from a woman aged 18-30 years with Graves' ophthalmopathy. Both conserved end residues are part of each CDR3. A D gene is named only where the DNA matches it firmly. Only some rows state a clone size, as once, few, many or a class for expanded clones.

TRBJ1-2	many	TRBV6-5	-	CASSYVSTLFFRGYTF	TGTGCCAGCAGTTACGTCTCGACCTTGTTCTTTCGTGGCTACACCTTC
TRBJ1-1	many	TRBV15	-	CATSRGVSTGNTEAFF	TGTGCCACCAGCAGAGGGGTTTCGACGGGGAACACTGAAGCTTTCTTT
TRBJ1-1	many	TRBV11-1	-	CASSLIKPLMNTEAFF	TGTGCCAGCAGCTTAATAAAGCCCTTAATGAACACTGAAGCTTTCTTT
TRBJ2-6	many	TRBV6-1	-	CASSVRFGANVLTF	TGTGCCAGCAGTGTCCGTTTTGGGGCCAACGTCCTGACTTTC
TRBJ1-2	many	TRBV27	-	CASSHRAGYGYTF	TGTGCCAGCAGCCACAGGGCCGGCTATGGCTACACCTTC
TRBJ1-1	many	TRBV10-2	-	CASSESTEAFF	TGCGCCAGCAGTGAATCCACTGAAGCTTTCTTT
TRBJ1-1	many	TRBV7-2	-	CASGEGGNTEAFF	TGTGCCAGCGGAGAGGGGGGGAACACTGAAGCTTTCTTT
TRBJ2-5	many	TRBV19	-	CASSTGPAETQYF	TGTGCCAGTAGTACCGGGCCCGCGGAGACCCAGTACTTC
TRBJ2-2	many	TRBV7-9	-	CASSLSAGITGELFF	TGTGCCAGCAGCTTATCTGCGGGAATCACCGGGGAGCTGTTTTTT
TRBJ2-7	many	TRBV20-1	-	CSAPRGAYEQYF	TGCAGTGCGCCGCGGGGAGCCTACGAGCAGTACTTC
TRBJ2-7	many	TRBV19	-	CASSIDRRVHEQYF	TGTGCCAGTAGTATAGATCGGAGGGTCCACGAGCAGTACTTC
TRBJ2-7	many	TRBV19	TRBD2	CASRSRGGSYEQYF	TGTGCCAGCCGCTCCCGCGGGGGATCCTACGAGCAGTACTTC
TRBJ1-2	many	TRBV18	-	CASSLDQGLSGYTF	TGTGCCAGCTCATTGGATCAGGGACTGTCGGGCTACACCTTC
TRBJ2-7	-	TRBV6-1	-	CARSTRDPRRNEQYF	TGTGCCAGAAGCACCCGGGACCCAAGAAGGAACGAGCAGTACTTC
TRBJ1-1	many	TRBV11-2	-	CASSPSGSLWNTEAFF	TGTGCCAGCAGCCCCTCGGGCAGCCTTTGGAACACTGAAGCTTTCTTT
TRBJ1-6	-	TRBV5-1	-	CASSLVKDGSYNSPLHF	TGCGCCAGCAGCTTGGTGAAGGATGGCTCCTATAATTCACCCCTCCACTTT
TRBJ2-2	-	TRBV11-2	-	CASSLARGRELFF	TGTGCCAGCAGCTTAGCGAGGGGTCGGGAGCTGTTTTTT
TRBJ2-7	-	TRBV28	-	CASSFPGVRVVSSYEQYF	TGTGCCAGCAGTTTTCCGGGTGTAAGGGTGGTGAGCTCCTACGAGCAGTACTTC
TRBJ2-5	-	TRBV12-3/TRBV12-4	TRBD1	CASSLAGYWDRSETQYF	TGTGCCAGCAGTTTAGCAGGGTATTGGGACAGATCAGAGACCCAGTACTTC
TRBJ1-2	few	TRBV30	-	CAWSPSAIRDGYTF	TGTGCCTGGAGTCCCTCCGCTATTAGGGATGGCTACACCTTC
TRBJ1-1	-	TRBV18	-	CASLTPRDTEAFF	TGTGCCAGCCTCACCCCCAGGGACACTGAAGCTTTCTTT
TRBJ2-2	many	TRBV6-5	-	CASRDRNTGELFF	TGTGCCAGCCGGGACCGCAATACCGGGGAGCTGTTTTTT
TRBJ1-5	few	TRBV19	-	CASSIGVRQPQHF	TGTGCCAGTAGTATCGGGGTGAGGCAGCCCCAGCATTTT
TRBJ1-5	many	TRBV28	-	CASSLSTGGNQPQHF	TGTGCCAGCAGCTTATCTACCGGCGGCAATCAGCCCCAGCATTTT
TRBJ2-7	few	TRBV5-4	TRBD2	CASSLEGTSGSRDEQYF	TGTGCCAGCAGCTTGGAGGGGACTAGCGGATCCCGGGACGAGCAGTACTTC
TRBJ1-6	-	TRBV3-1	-	CASSQGSATNSPLHF	TGTGCCAGCAGCCAAGGGAGCGCCACTAATTCACCCCTCCACTTT
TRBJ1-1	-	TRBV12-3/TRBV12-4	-	CASSFSGERHEAFF	TGTGCCAGCAGTTTTTCAGGGGAGAGGCATGAAGCTTTCTTT
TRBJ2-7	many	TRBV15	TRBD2	CATSTGAGGTHEQYF	TGTGCCACCAGCACTGGAGCGGGAGGGACCCACGAGCAGTACTTC
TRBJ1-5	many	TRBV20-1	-	CSASTGFLDNQPQHF	TGCAGTGCCTCAACGGGATTTTTAGACAATCAGCCCCAGCATTTT
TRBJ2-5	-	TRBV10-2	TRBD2	CASSETSGGTRETQYF	TGCGCCAGCAGTGAGACTAGCGGGGGGACGAGAGAGACCCAGTACTTC
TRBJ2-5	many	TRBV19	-	CASSIGGDLTQYF	TGTGCCAGTAGTATAGGCGGTGACTTGACCCAGTACTTC
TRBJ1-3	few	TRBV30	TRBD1	CAWSGGTGGFGNTIYF	TGTGCCTGGAGTGGCGGGACAGGGGGCTTTGGAAACACCATATATTTT